The following is a TCR beta chain sequence with its context. Its matching antigen is unknown. The sample is drawn from a study of brain T cells in children with intractable seizures. Only cases whose brain tissue showed the highest T cell transcript signatures were sequenced. Germline V gene data show CDR1 as PRHDT and CDR2 as FYEKMQ (reference sequence). Deletions cut 4 bases from V and 0 bases from J, with 10 bases between. The CDR3 is made up of 15 amino acids. Assay used: immunoSEQ multiplex PCR; TCRdb lists only in-frame clones, some missing. The repertoire holds tens of thousands of clones, with under 95% as singletons. Whole-study findings and limits: Pre- and post-surgery blood differed in depth, so pre-surgery absences may be undersampling. Only CDR3 sequence similarity suggested viral specificity, without known HCMV serostatus.

The sequencing here drew on peripheral blood, taken at surgery. This receptor was identified in a boy aged 5 to 17 with focal cortical dysplasia and intractable seizures. The genes are TRBV13 and TRBJ2-1; unclear D gene. The CDR3 is CASSSALSSYNEQFF. CDR3 in DNA: TGTGCCAGCAGCTCAGCGCTGAGCTCCTACAATGAGCAGTTCTTC.